The 19 T cell receptor beta chains presented below share a single source sample, sequenced in a study of cytomegalovirus exposure and HLA in healthy donors. The PCR ran on 60 Vbeta and 13 Jbeta primers. Sequenced by immunoSEQ multiplex PCR; TCRdb stores in-frame clones only, minus some. The sample lists under 250,000 clones, roughly 80% occurring once. Sequencing was done on a sample of PBMCs. Source of these receptors: a man aged 45-65 years in good health and CMV-seronegative.

The rearrangement joins TRBV6-5 to TRBJ2-5, with TRBD1 as a possible D gene (5 bases). V was shortened by 2 bases and J by 4 bases, with 11 bases between the two germline ends. This CDR3 has 14 residues. Per germline, CDR1 MNHEY and CDR2 SVGAGI. CDR3 bases: TGTGCCAGCAGTTACGCTTCAGGGCCAGAGACCCAGTACTTC. Translated: CASSYASGPETQYF.

The table lists this clone with a few counts. The CDR3 loop is CASSSPDRYTDTQYF. CDR3 nucleotides: TGTGCCAGCAGTTCTCCGGACAGGTACACAGATACGCAGTATTTT. The chain couples TRBV28 to TRBJ2-3; 7 bases agree with TRBD1. CDR1 and CDR2 (germline): MDHEN, SYDVKM. J gave up 2 bases and V 4 bases, and 6 bases lay outside the gene matches. The CDR3 totals 15 residues.

The genes are TRBV6-1 and TRBJ1-6; D remains ambiguous. CDR3 size: 13 residues. The V end was cut by 7 bases, the J end by 7 bases, with 11 bases between. The germline V gene encodes CDR1 MNHNS and CDR2 SASEGT. Here the CDR3 reads CASMPEGNSPLHF. The DNA for the CDR3 is TGTGCCAGCATGCCCGAGGGCAATTCACCCCTCCACTTT.

The rearrangement links TRBV6-5 to TRBJ1-1; TRBD1 is a possible D gene (5 bases). The CDR3 has 15 amino acids. The germline V gene has CDR1 MNHEY and CDR2 SVGAGI. Trimming left V 0 bases short and J 5 bases short, with 13 bases between. This chain's CDR3 is CASSYSQGSGTEAFF. CDR3 sequence (DNA): TGTGCCAGCAGTTACTCCCAGGGCTCCGGGACTGAAGCTTTCTTT.

This chain links TRBV7-8 with TRBJ1-5; D not resolved. Germline values: CDR1 SGHVS, CDR2 FQNEAQ. The V and J ends lost 8 bases and 1 base respectively, with 9 bases between them. CDR3 length: 13 residues. The CDR3 here is CASGGNSNQPQHF. As DNA, the CDR3 is TGTGCCAGCGGCGGGAACAGCAATCAGCCCCAGCATTTT.

The chain uses TRBV18 and TRBJ1-1, with D possibly matching TRBD1 (6 bases). CDR3 length: 14 residues. The germline V gene has CDR1 KGHSH and CDR2 LQKENI. V lost 4 bases and J 0 bases, leaving 9 bases between the germline ends. The CDR3 spells CASSLDRLNTEAFF. CDR3 nucleotides: TGTGCCAGCTCACTGGACAGATTGAACACTGAAGCTTTCTTT.

V gene TRBV5-5 combines with J gene TRBJ1-2, with D possibly matching TRBD1 (6 bases). Trimming took off 3 bases at V and 7 bases at J, with 16 bases between the two ends. The CDR3 extends over 14 amino acids. Per germline, CDR1 SGHKS and CDR2 YYEKEE (reference sequence). CDR3 in amino acids: CASSSPGHGFGYTF. The CDR3 DNA follows: TGTGCCAGCAGCTCCCCGGGACACGGCTTTGGCTACACCTTC.

This clone was recorded a few times. The chain uses TRBV15 and TRBJ1-1; D ambiguous. From germline, CDR1 is LNHNV and CDR2 YYDKDF (reference sequence). The CDR3 spans 15 residues. The ends were cut back, 5 bases at V and 8 bases at J, with 21 bases in the middle. The CDR3 DNA follows: TGTGCCACCAGCCGCTCCGACTCGGGAAGGACCGAAGCTTTCTTT. Translated, it gives CATSRSDSGRTEAFF.

For this clone: Other DNA sequences of this sample code for an identical CDR3. The chain couples TRBV5-1 to TRBJ1-1; the match to TRBD1 covers 10 bases. CDR3 length equals 14 residues. V shed 0 bases and J 5 bases; nucleotides not matched to a gene: 1. CDR1 and CDR2 from the germline V gene are SGHRS and YFSETQ. The CDR3 loop is CASSLGTGGTEAFF. For the CDR3, the DNA is TGCGCCAGCAGCTTGGGGACAGGGGGGACTGAAGCTTTCTTT.

V gene TRBV5-1 combines with J gene TRBJ2-7; possible D gene TRBD2, 5 bases. This CDR3 has 11 amino acids. Germline CDR1 reads SGHRS; CDR2 reads YFSETQ. Trimming removed 2 bases from V and 5 bases from J, with 5 bases in between. Here the CDR3 reads CASSFGDEQYF. CDR3 nucleotide sequence: TGCGCCAGCAGCTTCGGGGACGAGCAGTACTTC.

The chain uses TRBV12-5 and TRBJ1-2; no firm D call. The V gene lost 1 base and the J gene lost 0 bases, with 3 bases spanning the gap. Germline V gene data show CDR1 as LGHNT and CDR2 as FRNRAP. This CDR3 is 13 amino acids long. CDR3 sequence reads: CASGLGANYGYTF. CDR3 nucleotides: TGTGCTAGTGGTTTGGGAGCTAACTATGGCTACACCTTC. Drawing the rest from reference TRBV12-5 and TRBJ1-2, the complete variable domain is DARVTQTPRHKVTEMGQEVTMRCQPILGHNTVFWYRQTMMQGLELLAYFRNRAPLDDSGMPKDRFSAEMPDATLATLKIQPSEPRDSAVYFCASGLGANYGYTFGSGTRLTVV.

The rearrangement uses TRBV4-1 and TRBJ1-2, with 9 bases identical to TRBD1. Germline CDR1 reads MGHRA; CDR2 reads YSYEKL. The J segment lost 0 bases and the V segment lost 4 bases, leaving 3 bases of the junction unmatched. The CDR3 consists of 15 residues. CDR3 amino acids: CASSPGQGANYGYTF. For the CDR3, the DNA is TGCGCCAGCAGCCCGGGACAGGGAGCTAACTATGGCTACACCTTC.

The chain employs TRBV2 and TRBJ2-1; 10 bases align to TRBD2. Germline lookup yields CDR1 SNHLY and CDR2 FYNNEI. The trim removed 8 bases at V and 9 bases at J, leaving 7 bases unmatched. CDR3 length: 13 residues. CDR3 sequence reads: CASVASGRAEQFF. The CDR3 nucleotides are TGTGCCAGCGTGGCTAGCGGGAGAGCTGAGCAGTTCTTC.

The V gene is TRBV21-1, the J gene TRBJ1-1; TRBD1 is taken as the D call from the table, unchecked against the DNA. TRBV21-1 is termed a pseudogene. The CDR3 loop spans 18 amino acids. The CDR3 sequence is CASSDRPGTAREDTEAFF. The CDR3 nucleotides read TGTGCCAGCAGTGACCGGCCCGGGACAGCCCGTGAGGACACTGAAGCTTTCTTT.

This rearrangement joins TRBV28 to TRBJ2-7; tentative D call: TRBD1 (6 bases). The CDR3 is 14 amino acids. The V end lost 6 bases, the J end lost 2 bases, and 14 bases lay between the germline ends. Germline V gene lookup returns CDR1 MDHEN and CDR2 SYDVKM. CDR3 amino acids: CASRRGTSPYEQYF. DNA for the CDR3: TGTGCCAGCAGAAGGGGGACAAGCCCCTACGAGCAGTACTTC.

This clone was recorded a few times. The chain has TRBV2 and TRBJ1-5; D is perhaps TRBD1 (5 bases). With 7 bases removed from V and 2 bases from J, the gap between germline ends came to 12 bases. Germline CDR1 reads SNHLY; CDR2 reads FYNNEI. The CDR3 spans 14 residues. The CDR3 spells CASTWDSGNQPQHF. CDR3 DNA sequence: TGTGCCAGCACGTGGGACTCGGGCAATCAGCCCCAGCATTTT.

V and J are TRBV15 and TRBJ2-7; 8 bases fit TRBD1. The CDR3 consists of 16 residues. The germline V gene has CDR1 LNHNV and CDR2 YYDKDF (reference sequence). After removal of 3 bases from V and 4 bases from J, the junction contained 11 bases not matched to a gene. Here the CDR3 DNA reads TGTGCCACCAGCAGGGGGATCGGACAGGGCATATACGAGCAGTACTTC. This gives the protein CATSRGIGQGIYEQYF. The full variable domain, completed using reference TRBV15 and TRBJ2-7, is DAMVIQNPRYQVTQFGKPVTLSCSQTLNHNVMYWYQQKSSQAPKLLFHYYDKDFNNEADTPDNFQSRRPNTSFCFLDIRSPGLGDTAMYLCATSRGIGQGIYEQYFGPGTRLTVT.

V is TRBV7-2 and J is TRBJ2-4, with 9 bases that match TRBD2. V was pared by 2 bases and J by 6 bases, with 5 bases of the junction left unmatched. The CDR3 loop spans 15 amino acids. The germline V gene encodes CDR1 SGHTA and CDR2 FQGNSA. CDR3 coding DNA: TGTGCCAGCAGCTTAAGGCGGGAGGGCGGAAACATTCAGTACTTC. Translated, it gives CASSLRREGGNIQYF.

The V gene is TRBV7-2, the J gene TRBJ1-3; D call uncertain. V was shortened by 1 base and J by 0 bases, with 7 bases between the two germline ends. The CDR3 is 15 residues long. Germline loops: CDR1 SGHTA, CDR2 FQGNSA. The CDR3 is CASSLVAGSGNTIYF. The CDR3 DNA sequence: TGTGCCAGCAGCTTAGTAGCGGGCTCTGGAAACACCATATATTTT.